This TCR beta chain was captured by sequencing in a study of T cell responses to AZD1222 COVID-19 vaccine. The protocol was immunoSEQ multiplex PCR, while the TCRdb copy is restricted to in-frame clones and leaves out a portion. The sample gives over 150,000 clones, roughly 92% of which show up once; 1.6% is in the top ten. Germline lookup yields CDR1 SGDLS and CDR2 YYNGEE. The germline V and J ends were trimmed by 4 bases and 4 bases, with 11 bases remaining between them. CDR3 size: 13 residues. The chain joins TRBV9 to TRBJ1-2; D is unclear. The material sequenced was peripheral blood, taken on day 0 of AZD1222 vaccination. The clonotype was recovered from an adult in good health. The chain's CDR3 is CASSPSWTYGYTF. In DNA, the CDR3 is TGTGCCAGCAGCCCATCCTGGACCTATGGCTACACCTTC.